This entry features one T cell receptor (beta chain) sequence. These data belong to a study of T cells after yellow fever vaccination. The V gene's germline CDR1 is SGHTA and CDR2 FQGNSA. V lost 4 bases and J lost 2, with 12 bases in between. CDR3 length equals 15 residues. In TCRdb, the 5' RACE reads were re-called with MiXCR into one record per CDR3 protein. The table has some 350,000 distinct CDR3 sequences, 6.2% seen once; the top ten hold approximately 16%. The J gene is TRBJ2-1, the V gene TRBV7-2; D might be TRBD1 or TRBD2, each matching 5 bases. The receptor was isolated from a man between 25 and 39 years old who received the YFV17D yellow fever vaccine. The sample in question was PBMCs, obtained 5 days after the yellow fever booster vaccination. CDR3 sequence reads: CASSYRDPTYNEQFF. The DNA of the CDR3 is TGTGCCAGCAGCTACCGGGACCCGACCTACAATGAGCAGTTCTTC. The full variable domain, its missing parts supplied by reference TRBV7-2 and TRBJ2-1, is GAGVSQSPSNKVTEKGKDVELRCDPISGHTALYWYRQSLGQGLEFLIYFQGNSAPDKSGLPSDRFSAERTGGSVSTLTIQRTQQEDSAVYLCASSYRDPTYNEQFFGPGTRLTVL.